A single sample gave rise to the 10 T cell receptor beta chains below, sequenced in a study of spatial heterogeneity in lung cancer. TCRdb called the 5' RACE reads again in MiXCR, with one record for every CDR3 protein. The table has approximately 39,000 distinct CDR3 sequences, around 6.9% seen once. Sample time point: blood at routine non-recurrence follow-up after resection. This material consisted of PBMCs, taken at follow-up. These receptors originate from a male donor with early-stage non-small cell lung cancer.

This clonotype was seen at least ten times. V is TRBV6-2 or TRBV6-3 and J is TRBJ1-5; D ambiguous. Deletions cut 7 bases from V and 1 base from J, with 8 bases between. The CDR3 is made up of 13 amino acids. Per the germline V gene, CDR1 is MNHEY and CDR2 is SVGEGT. CDR3 nucleotide sequence: TGTGCCAGCACCTTGACGAGCAATCAGCCCCAGCATTTT. Its protein is CASTLTSNQPQHF.

This clonotype appeared many times. The chain recombines TRBV7-9 with TRBJ2-3, with D possibly matching TRBD2 (6 bases). V dropped 0 bases and J dropped 2 bases, with 9 bases sitting between them. Germline assignment: CDR1 SEHNR and CDR2 FQNEAQ (reference sequence). This CDR3 has 15 residues. CDR3 nucleotides: TGTGCCAGCAGCTTAGCGGGGGGATACACAGATACGCAGTATTTT. Translated, it gives CASSLAGGYTDTQYF. The complete variable domain, with remaining parts taken from reference TRBV7-9 and TRBJ2-3, reads DTGVSQNPRHKITKRGQNVTFRCDPISEHNRLYWYRQTLGQGPEFLTYFQNEAQLEKSRLLSDRFSAERPKGSFSTLEIQRTEQGDSAMYLCASSLAGGYTDTQYFGPGTRLTVL.

This clonotype was counted at least ten times. The chain joins TRBV9 to TRBJ2-7; D possibly matches TRBD1 or TRBD2 (5 bases each). This CDR3 spans 14 amino acids. CDR1 SGDLS and CDR2 YYNGEE come from the germline V gene. Trimming removed 3 bases from V and 4 bases from J, with 14 bases in between. The CDR3 sequence is CASSAGTRIYEQYF. CDR3 DNA: TGTGCCAGCAGCGCCGGGACCCGTATTTACGAGCAGTACTTC.

This clonotype was counted many times. This chain uses TRBV20-1 with TRBJ1-2; 8 positions agree with TRBD1. Germline assignment: CDR1 DFQATT and CDR2 SNEGSKA (reference sequence). The CDR3 runs to 12 residues. With 4 bases clipped from V and 6 bases from J, the junction kept 4 bases outside the gene matches. This CDR3 reads CSATTGADGYTF. The CDR3 nucleotides read TGCAGTGCTACGACAGGGGCGGATGGCTACACCTTC.

The chain combines TRBV15 with TRBJ2-2; D call uncertain. CDR3 size: 14 residues. Trimming removed 3 bases from V and 7 bases from J, with 12 bases in between. Germline V gene data show CDR1 as LNHNV and CDR2 as YYDKDF (reference sequence). The CDR3 region is CATSSTEGIGELFF. The CDR3 DNA is TGTGCCACCAGCAGTACAGAAGGAATCGGGGAGCTGTTTTTT.

This clonotype was seen more than once but under ten times. The chain employs TRBV29-1 and TRBJ2-2; D may be TRBD2 (6 bases). Germline loops: CDR1 SQVTM, CDR2 ANQGSEA. V lost 5 bases to trimming and J lost 4 bases, with 14 bases between them. This CDR3 region has 14 residues. CDR3 in DNA: TGCAGCGTTCGGCCTCAGGGAGGCACCGGGGAGCTGTTTTTT. Amino acid sequence: CSVRPQGGTGELFF.

This clonotype was detected many times. One junction end disagrees with the germline gene, perhaps due to a read error. This chain uses TRBV18 with TRBJ2-5; D call uncertain. The CDR3 has 12 amino acids. The germline gives CDR1 KGHSH, CDR2 LQKENI. The CDR3 nucleotides read TGCGCCAGCTCAAGTAGCCAAGAGACCCAGTACTTC. Residues: CASSSSQETQYF.

This clonotype was seen many times. The V gene is TRBV6-2 or TRBV6-3, the J gene TRBJ1-2, with D possibly being TRBD1 (5 bases). From germline, CDR1 is MNHEY and CDR2 SVGEGT. The CDR3 is 13 amino acids. The V end lost 2 bases, the J end lost 8 bases, and 12 bases lay between the germline ends. The CDR3 DNA is TGTGCCAGCAGTTACGGAGGGGAAGAAGGCTACACCTTC. Translated, it gives CASSYGGEEGYTF.

In this sample, this clonotype turned up many times. The rearrangement joins TRBV9 to TRBJ2-1; TRBD1 matches 9 bases. The V segment lost 3 bases and the J segment 6 bases; nucleotides outside the gene matches: 10. The CDR3 runs to 16 residues. Germline V gives CDR1 SGDLS, CDR2 YYNGEE. In DNA, the CDR3 is TGTGCCAGCAGCGCAGAAGACAGGGGGATCACCAATGAGCAGTTCTTC. Translated, it gives CASSAEDRGITNEQFF. Variable domain in full (rest from reference TRBV9 and TRBJ2-1): DSGVTQTPKHLITATGQRVTLRCSPRSGDLSVYWYQQSLDQGLQFLIQYYNGEERAKGNILERFSAQQFPDLHSELNLSSLELGDSALYFCASSAEDRGITNEQFFGPGTRLTVL.

In its sample, this clonotype was seen many times. J is TRBJ2-5 and V is TRBV5-6, with 7 bases fitting TRBD1. Germline V lookup: CDR1 SGHDT, CDR2 YYEEEE. With V trimmed by 3 bases and J by 5 bases, 10 bases remained unmatched. CDR3 length equals 15 residues. The CDR3 protein is CASSSTTGDRETQYF. The CDR3 nucleotides read TGTGCCAGCAGCTCCACAACAGGGGACCGGGAGACCCAGTACTTC. Full variable domain (remainder filled in from reference TRBV5-6 and TRBJ2-5): DAGVTQSPTHLIKTRGQQVTLRCSPKSGHDTVSWYQQALGQGPQFIFQYYEEEERQRGNFPDRFSGHQFPNYSSELNVNALLLGDSALYLCASSSTTGDRETQYFGPGTRLLVL.